Given below is one T cell receptor beta chain in context. Profiling relied on immunoSEQ multiplex PCR, and the TCRdb table lists in-frame clones only, not all of them. Of about 27,000 clones listed, roughly nine tenths were seen once; the top ten hold around 1.1%. The V gene lost 2 bases and the J gene lost 10 bases, with 11 bases spanning the gap. Germline-derived CDR1 and CDR2 are MDHEN and SYDVKM. This CDR3 spans 12 amino acids. The data were taken from a study of T cells in narcolepsy. Study as a whole: Enrolled donors included narcolepsy type 1 or type 2 patients and healthy controls.

The rearrangement uses TRBV28 and TRBJ1-1; D is undetermined. The clonotype comes from a human donor with narcolepsy. Sequencing used CD45RA- memory CD4+ T cells from PBMCs. The DNA of the CDR3 is TGTGCCAGCAGTTTAAATGAGGTAGGAGCTTTCTTT. As protein: CASSLNEVGAFF. The complete variable domain, with remaining parts taken from reference TRBV28 and TRBJ1-1, reads DVKVTQSSRYLVKRTGEKVFLECVQDMDHENMFWYRQDPGLGLRLIYFSYDVKMKEKGDIPEGYSVSREKKERFSLILESASTNQTSMYLCASSLNEVGAFFGQGTRLTVV.